The sequence of this TCR beta chain was determined in a study of blood T cells in healthy people across ages. Study-wide points: It was found that TCR beta diversity correlated strongly with the percentage of naive T cells. Among T cells, TCR beta diversity per million cells dropped roughly linearly as age rose.

With regard to this clonotype: Its antigen is not known.

CDR3 size: 13 residues. CDR1 and CDR2 (germline): SQVTM, ANQGSEA. With 4 bases removed from V and 2 bases from J, the gap between germline ends came to 8 bases. A J-beta primer mix and a sample-barcoded 5' primer were used in a second PCR of about 7 to 12 cycles. Each cDNA molecule received a tag from a template-switch adaptor that had 12 random nucleotides. CDR3-containing paired-end reads numbered at least 2.5 million in each sample. TCRdb reprocessed the 5' RACE reads with MiXCR, giving one entry per CDR3 protein. This table holds about 1.7 million distinct CDR3 sequences, roughly 27% found once. Sequencing used blood. The sequence was obtained from a woman in her 30s in good health. The chain has TRBV29-1 and TRBJ2-2; D unclear. The CDR3 coding sequence is TGCAGCGTTGCGGATATCAACACCGGGGAGCTGTTTTTT. Encoded protein: CSVADINTGELFF.